This TCR beta chain was sequenced during a study of cytomegalovirus exposure and HLA in healthy donors. Regarding the study as a whole: An analysis was carried out at a later point. It showed that HLA-associated TCR beta chains were more clonally expanded than equally common non-associated chains. CMV serostatus was the sole immune exposure data available.

In the case of this clone: Its cognate antigen is unknown.

PCR employed 60 Vbeta and 13 Jbeta primers. Generated by immunoSEQ multiplex PCR, the TCRdb table keeps only in-frame clones and is missing some. The sample has approximately 160,000 clones, approximately 77% seen once. The CDR3 extends over 15 amino acids. V lost 2 bases to trimming and J lost 0 bases, with 8 bases between them. Germline V gene data show CDR1 as SGHTA and CDR2 as FQGNSA. V gene TRBV7-2 combines with J gene TRBJ2-1; possible D gene TRBD2, 5 bases. This receptor was identified in a man aged 18 to 30 in good health and CMV-seronegative. The sequencing sample was made of PBMCs. In nucleotides, the CDR3 is TGTGCCAGCAGCTTATGGGAGAGCTCCTACAATGAGCAGTTCTTC. Translation: CASSLWESSYNEQFF.